This T cell receptor beta chain was documented in a study of blood T cell repertoires in COVID-19 (dated by TCRdb to 2018 to 2020). The study in broad terms: Collaborator samples came from the United States, Italy and Spain and covered acute and convalescent phases of COVID-19. The material from the prospective study consisted of cDNA or gDNA derived from T cells, B-cell-depleted T cells, or PBMCs. Subjects who had been exposed to COVID-19, were actively infected with it, or had recovered from it provided the deeply sampled blood TCRbeta repertoires that made up the dataset. The repertoires were released in a freely available public database meant as a resource for research on the immune response to SARS-CoV-2. The samples were drawn from two sources: the first 160 participants of the ongoing ImmuneRACE study, and fewer than 1,500 subjects contributed by 6 global collaborators. Sample metadata almost always included a de-identified subject ID, COVID-19 status, age in years and sex. Where HLA class I and class II types were available, the types were taken from metadata supplied by the sample provider, not from assay-based typing.

Each collaborating institution followed its own protocols to collect whole blood in K2EDTA tubes. For TCRbeta analysis, collaborators shipped samples as frozen whole blood, isolated PBMCs, or DNA extracted from either of those sample types. Relative to germline, V is 0 bases shorter and J is 4 bases shorter, with 9 bases between their ends. There are 14 amino acids in the CDR3, from cysteine to phenylalanine inclusive. The entry retains the CDR3 DNA only, 42 bases that are in frame from base 1. CDR1 and CDR2 were assigned from the germline V gene as SGHDN and FVKESK. Regarding this clone: No antigen is known for it. There are no base qualities to consult, and no much larger clone falls within one base.

Results and caveats for the whole study, not just this receptor: The quantity of clinical and demographic metadata differed by source and by participant and was supplied without curation.

The immunoSEQ Assay, a bias-controlled multiplex PCR, was used to amplify TCRbeta CDR3 regions from genomic DNA. The original methods were these. Nucleated cell counts per sample were estimated from amplification of reference gene primers within the assay. To quantify the absolute abundance of each unique TCRbeta CDR3 rearrangement, sequence reads were collapsed and filtered. For each sample, productive Simpson clonality was calculated as the square root of Simpson's diversity index over productive rearrangements. TCRdb retrieved this table from immuneACCESS and kept in-frame rearrangements only. Not all clones are present; in checked studies, unresolved V genes account for under half, and no reason is known for the remainder. That table supplies the V and J calls and clone size; D and trimming were determined from the DNA. Present in this sample are roughly 160,000 clones, roughly 90% of which were seen just once. The top ten constitute 0.5% to 0.6% of the sample.

The TCR sequence derives from a middle-aged man with acute or convalescent COVID-19. The specimen sequenced was peripheral blood. The sequence links TRBV14 to TRBJ1-2, with the D gene call left open. The DNA sequence is given as TGTGCCAGCAGCCAAGATGTCCGTAGCTATGGCTACACCTTC. It codes for CASSQDVRSYGYTF.